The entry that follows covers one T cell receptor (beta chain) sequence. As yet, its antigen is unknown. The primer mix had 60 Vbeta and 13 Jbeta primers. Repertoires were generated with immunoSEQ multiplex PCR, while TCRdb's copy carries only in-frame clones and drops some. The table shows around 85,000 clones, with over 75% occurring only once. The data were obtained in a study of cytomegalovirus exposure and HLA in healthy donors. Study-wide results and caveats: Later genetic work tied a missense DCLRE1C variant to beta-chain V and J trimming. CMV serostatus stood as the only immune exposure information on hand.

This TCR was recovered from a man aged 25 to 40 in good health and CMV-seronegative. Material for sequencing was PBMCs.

The CDR3, as DNA: TGTGCCAGCAGTGGGGAAAAACGGGGGGACACCATATATTTT. It is translated as CASSGEKRGDTIYF. The genes are TRBV25-1 and TRBJ1-3; possibly TRBD1 for D (5 bases). The CDR3 is 14 residues long. Between the trimmed V and J ends, which lost 4 bases and 8 bases, there was a span of 15 bases. Germline V gives CDR1 MGHDK, CDR2 SYGVNS. Full variable domain (outside the CDR3, taken from reference TRBV25-1 and TRBJ1-3): EADIYQTPRYLVIGTGKKITLECSQTMGHDKMYWYQQDPGMELHLIHYSYGVNSTEKGDLSSESTVSRIRTEHFPLTLESARPSHTSQYLCASSGEKRGDTIYFGEGSWLTVV.